The clone carrying this TCR beta chain was observed at least ten times. TCRdb re-called the 5' RACE reads with MiXCR, one entry per CDR3 protein. The profile shows tens of thousands of distinct CDR3 sequences, roughly 14% of them singletons. These data come from a study of T cells of healthy individuals. This clonotype originated in a human donor in good health.

The CDR3 protein is CSVSLAGIGDEQFF. As DNA, the CDR3 is TGCAGCGTCTCTCTAGCGGGTATAGGCGATGAGCAGTTCTTC. This sequence joins TRBV29-1 and TRBJ2-1; the match to TRBD2 covers 8 bases. Germline trimming cut 6 bases from V and 8 bases from J; bases unmatched to any gene: 12. CDR3 length equals 14 residues. The germline V gene has CDR1 SQVTM and CDR2 ANQGSEA.